Here is one T cell receptor (beta chain) with its context. The data were taken from a study of shared clonotypes between healthy human individuals. The investigators split CD4+ cells into a CD45RA+ naive subset and a CD45RA-negative memory subset. At deep level, the assay was performed. In the original analysis: ImmunoSEQ yielded junction-only sequences lacking quality scores, so filtering differed. Method: immunoSEQ multiplex PCR; TCRdb's copy keeps in-frame clones and lacks some. V, J and clone size are taken as reported in that table, and D and trimming were inferred from the DNA itself. The sample has some 2,500,000 clones, more than 85% seen once. The germline V gene has CDR1 SEHNR and CDR2 FQNEAQ (reference sequence). V was pared by 3 bases and J by 3 bases, with 11 bases between. CDR3 length equals 14 residues.

V gene TRBV7-9 combines with J gene TRBJ1-1, with D possibly being TRBD1 (5 bases). Sequenced sample: naive CD4+ T cells from PBMCs. The sample's subset: CD45RA+ positively selected. The TCR sequence derives from a man aged 18 to 30 in good health. Some clones in this sample may be carry-over from other donors' samples. The CDR3 nucleotides read TGTGCCAGCAGCTTCAGGGAGCGGTACACTGAAGCTTTCTTT. Amino acids: CASSFRERYTEAFF.